The 19 T cell receptor beta chains in this list originate from one sample, sequenced in a study of blood T cell repertoires in COVID-19. Assay used: immunoSEQ multiplex PCR; TCRdb lists only in-frame clones, some missing. The repertoire consists of around 68,000 clones, with about 91% occurring once and the leading ten covering roughly 7.6%. The sequenced sample consisted of peripheral blood. The receptors shown here come from a man aged 45-60 years with active COVID-19.

The rearrangement joins TRBV6-6 to TRBJ2-5, with unresolved D. Per the germline V gene, CDR1 is MNHNY and CDR2 is SVGAGI (reference sequence). This CDR3 is 13 amino acids long. V was trimmed by 4 bases and J by 5 bases, leaving 11 bases between them. For the CDR3, the DNA is TGTGCCAGCAGTTCGGCGGCCTCGGAGACCCAGTACTTC. It codes for CASSSAASETQYF.

V is TRBV18 and J is TRBJ1-3; no reliable D call. Per germline, CDR1 KGHSH and CDR2 LQKENI. Trimming left V 3 bases short and J 0 bases short, with 9 bases between. This CDR3 spans 15 amino acids. CDR3 in amino acids: CASSPLEYSGNTIYF. DNA for the CDR3: TGTGCCAGCTCACCTCTGGAGTACTCTGGAAACACCATATATTTT.

J is TRBJ1-2 and V is TRBV23-1, with no clear D. TRBV23-1 is noted as an ORF with a role that remains uncertain. This CDR3 is built from 14 residues. Deletions cut 0 bases from V and 7 bases from J, with 12 bases between. The CDR3 region is CASSQSEYQSGYTF. CDR3 sequence (DNA): TGCGCCAGCAGTCAATCGGAGTACCAAAGTGGCTACACCTTC.

The CDR3 sequence: CASGLTGGTEAFF. The DNA of the CDR3 is TGTGCTAGTGGTCTCACAGGGGGCACTGAAGCTTTCTTT. The V gene is TRBV12-5, the J gene TRBJ1-1, with 8 bases that match TRBD1. Unmatched junction bases numbered 3, after V lost 5 bases and J lost 4 bases. The length of the CDR3 is 13 residues. Germline values: CDR1 LGHNT, CDR2 FRNRAP.

Comments on this clone: One junction end disagrees with the germline gene, perhaps due to a read error. The chain links TRBV2 to TRBJ2-5, with D possibly being TRBD2 (7 bases). This CDR3 has 16 residues. Germline CDR1 reads SNHLY; CDR2 reads FYNNEI. In nucleotides, the CDR3 is TGTGCCCGCAGAGGAGGGAGGGGGGGGCTTGTGGAGACCCAGTACTTC. It encodes CARRGGRGGLVETQYF.

The chain carries TRBV7-6 and TRBJ2-7; 7 bases are shared with TRBD1. Per the germline V gene, CDR1 is SGHVS and CDR2 is FNYEAQ. The CDR3 consists of 14 residues. The ends lost 3 bases at V and 0 bases at J; junction bases unmatched: 2. Written as DNA, the CDR3 is TGTGCCAGCAGCTTCCGACAGGGCTCCTACGAGCAGTACTTC. It specifies CASSFRQGSYEQYF.

This clone came up once. V and J are TRBV6-5 and TRBJ2-1; 11 bases align to TRBD2. This CDR3 is 16 amino acids long. V gave up 4 bases and J gave up 2 bases; unmatched junction bases: 4. The V gene's germline CDR1 is MNHEY and CDR2 SVGAGI. CDR3 loop: CASSSGSGGAYNEQFF. The CDR3 DNA reads as TGTGCCAGCAGTTCGGGTAGCGGGGGGGCCTACAATGAGCAGTTCTTC.

V gene TRBV5-1 combines with J gene TRBJ2-1; TRBD2 matches 8 bases. The V and J ends lost 0 bases and 10 bases, in that order; junction bases with no gene match: 6. The CDR3 has 14 amino acids. Germline assignment: CDR1 SGHRS and CDR2 YFSETQ. CDR3 DNA: TGCGCCAGCAGCTTGGAGTGGACTAGCCGCGAGCAGTTCTTC. Translated, it gives CASSLEWTSREQFF.

In this sample, this clone turned up a few times. The V and J genes are TRBV19 and TRBJ2-7, with D possibly matching TRBD2 (6 bases). Deletions cut 2 bases from V and 1 base from J, with 12 bases between. Germline values: CDR1 LNHDA, CDR2 SQIVND (reference sequence). The CDR3 is 15 residues long. The CDR3 coding sequence is TGTGCCAGTAGTATAAGTCGGAGGGATTCCTACGAGCAGTACTTC. Translating it yields CASSISRRDSYEQYF.

The CDR3 DNA reads TGTGCCACCAGTGATCTAACAGGGTTTGGGGCCAACGTCCTGACTTTC. The encoded protein is CATSDLTGFGANVLTF. V is TRBV24-1 and J is TRBJ2-6; D perhaps matches TRBD1 (6 bases). This CDR3 is built from 16 residues. V gave up 3 bases and J gave up 3 bases, with 11 bases separating them. In germline, CDR1 is KGHDR, CDR2 SFDVKD.

J is TRBJ2-7 and V is TRBV4-1, with D possibly TRBD1 on 6 matching bases. With 1 base removed from V and 5 bases from J, the gap between germline ends came to 12 bases. Germline lookup yields CDR1 MGHRA and CDR2 YSYEKL. The CDR3 extends over 14 amino acids. The CDR3: CASSQVWGHNEQYF. The CDR3 region has the DNA TGCGCCAGCAGCCAAGTGTGGGGGCATAACGAGCAGTACTTC.

This chain connects TRBV10-3 to TRBJ2-1, with 11 bases that match TRBD2. Looked up from germline, CDR1 is ENHRY and CDR2 is SYGVKD. The V gene end was trimmed by 7 bases and the J gene end by 12 bases; junction bases not matched to a gene: 17. This CDR3 has 16 amino acids. CDR3 protein: CAITEGVSGGVLGQFF. For the CDR3, the DNA is TGTGCCATCACCGAGGGTGTTAGCGGGGGGGTATTGGGGCAGTTCTTC.

The chain uses TRBV3-1 (or the pseudogene TRBV3-2) and TRBJ2-5; 9 bases are a match to TRBD2. The CDR3 is 14 amino acids. Per the germline V gene, CDR1 is LGHDT and CDR2 is YNNKEL (reference sequence). Unmatched junction bases numbered 1, after V lost 5 bases and J lost 0 bases. The CDR3 region is CASSRLADQETQYF. The DNA for the CDR3 is TGTGCCAGCAGCAGACTAGCGGACCAAGAGACCCAGTACTTC.

This chain connects TRBV7-8 to TRBJ2-1; possible D gene TRBD2, 7 bases. Per the germline V gene, CDR1 is SGHVS and CDR2 is FQNEAQ. This CDR3 region has 15 residues. The V end lost 2 bases, the J end lost 8 bases, and 16 bases lay between the germline ends. CDR3 bases: TGTGCCAGCAGCTTAAAGAGGCAGGGGAGGGATGAGCAGTTCTTC. Translation gives CASSLKRQGRDEQFF.

This chain connects TRBV27 to TRBJ1-1; possible D gene TRBD1, 6 bases. The CDR3 runs to 15 residues. The ends were cut back, 6 bases at V and 4 bases at J, with 18 bases in the middle. The germline V gene encodes CDR1 MNHEY and CDR2 SMNVEV (reference sequence). The DNA of the CDR3 is TGTGCCAGCAGGGGGGCAGGGCATGATGGCACTGAAGCTTTCTTT. Protein sequence: CASRGAGHDGTEAFF.

This clone has only one observation. This chain connects TRBV10-3 to TRBJ1-2; D unclear. Trimming took off 0 bases at V and 6 bases at J, with 8 bases between the two ends. Per the germline V gene, CDR1 is ENHRY and CDR2 is SYGVKD. CDR3 length equals 13 residues. This CDR3 is CAISESGEDGYTF. The DNA of the CDR3 is TGTGCCATCAGTGAGTCTGGGGAGGATGGCTACACCTTC.

The CDR3 bases are TGTGCCAGCAGCTTAGGCTGGGACAGGGCTTATGATGGCTACACCTTC. It translates to CASSLGWDRAYDGYTF. V is TRBV7-2 and J is TRBJ1-2; 9 nucleotides agree with TRBD1. Germline V gene sequence: CDR1 SGHTA, CDR2 FQGNSA. Trimming took 1 base from V and 6 from J; bases not matched to a gene: 9. The length of the CDR3 is 16 residues.

This clone was counted a few times. The rearrangement links TRBV6-2 or TRBV6-3 to TRBJ2-6; D is ambiguous. The CDR3 consists of 15 residues. Trimming stripped 2 bases from V and 4 bases from J, with 9 bases between. Germline-derived CDR1 and CDR2 are MNHEY and SVGEGT. CDR3 residues: CASSYPVSGANVLTF. CDR3 nucleotides: TGTGCCAGCAGTTACCCGGTGTCCGGGGCCAACGTCCTGACTTTC.

To note about this clone: The junction differs from germline at one of its ends, possibly a read error. The chain couples TRBV2 to TRBJ2-6, with TRBD1 matching 8 bases. This CDR3 is built from 19 residues. The germline CDR1 and CDR2 sequences are SNHLY and FYNNEI. DNA of the CDR3: TGTGCCAGCAGCGAAGGTCCGGACAGGGCTTACTCTGGGGCCAACGTCCTGACTTTC. Residues: CASSEGPDRAYSGANVLTF.